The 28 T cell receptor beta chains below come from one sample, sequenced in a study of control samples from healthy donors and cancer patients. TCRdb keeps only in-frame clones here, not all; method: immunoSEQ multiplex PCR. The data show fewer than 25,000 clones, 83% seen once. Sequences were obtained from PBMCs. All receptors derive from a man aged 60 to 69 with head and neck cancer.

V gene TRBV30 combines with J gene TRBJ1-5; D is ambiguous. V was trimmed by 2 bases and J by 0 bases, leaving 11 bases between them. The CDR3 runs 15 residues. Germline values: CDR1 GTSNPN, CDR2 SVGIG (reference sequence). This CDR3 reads CAWSLTGRSNQPQHF. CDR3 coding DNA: TGTGCCTGGAGTCTTACGGGTCGTAGCAATCAGCCCCAGCATTTT.

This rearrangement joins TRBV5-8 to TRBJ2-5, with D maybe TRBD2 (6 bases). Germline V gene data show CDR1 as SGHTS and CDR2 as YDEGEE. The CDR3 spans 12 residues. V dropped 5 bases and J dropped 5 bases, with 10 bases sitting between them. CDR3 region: CASRTRRETQYF. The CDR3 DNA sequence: TGTGCCAGCAGGACTAGAAGGGAGACCCAGTACTTC. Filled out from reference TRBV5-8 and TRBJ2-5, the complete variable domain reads EAGVTQSPTHLIKTRGQQATLRCSPISGHTSVYWYQQALGLGLQFLLWYDEGEERNRGNFPPRFSGRQFPNYSSELNVNALELEDSALYLCASRTRRETQYFGPGTRLLVL.

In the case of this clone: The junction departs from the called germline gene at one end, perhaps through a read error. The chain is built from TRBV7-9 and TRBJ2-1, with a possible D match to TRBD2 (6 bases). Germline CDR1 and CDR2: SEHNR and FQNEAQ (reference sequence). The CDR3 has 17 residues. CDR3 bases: TGTGCCAGCAGCTCTAATCGTCGGGGGAGCTCCCACAATGAGCAGTTCTTC. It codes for CASSSNRRGSSHNEQFF.

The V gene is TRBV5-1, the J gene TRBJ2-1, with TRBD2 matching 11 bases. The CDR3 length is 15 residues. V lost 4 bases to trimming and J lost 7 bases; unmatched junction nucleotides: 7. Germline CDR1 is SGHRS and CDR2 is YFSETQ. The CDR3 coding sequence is TGCGCCAGCAGCAGTAGCGGGAGGGCCGGGAATGAGCAGTTCTTC. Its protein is CASSSSGRAGNEQFF.

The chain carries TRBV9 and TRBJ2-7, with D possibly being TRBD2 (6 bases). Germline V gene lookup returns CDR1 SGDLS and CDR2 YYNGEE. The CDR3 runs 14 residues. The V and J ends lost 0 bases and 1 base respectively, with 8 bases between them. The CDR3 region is CASSVGDLSYEQYF. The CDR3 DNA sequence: TGTGCCAGCAGCGTAGGGGACTTGTCCTACGAGCAGTACTTC.

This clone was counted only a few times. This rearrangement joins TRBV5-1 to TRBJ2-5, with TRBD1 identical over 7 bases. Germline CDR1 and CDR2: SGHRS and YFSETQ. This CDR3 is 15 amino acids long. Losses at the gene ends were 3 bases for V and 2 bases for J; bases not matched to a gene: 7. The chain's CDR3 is CASSSDRVGQETQYF. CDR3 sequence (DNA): TGCGCCAGCAGCTCCGACAGGGTTGGGCAAGAGACCCAGTACTTC.

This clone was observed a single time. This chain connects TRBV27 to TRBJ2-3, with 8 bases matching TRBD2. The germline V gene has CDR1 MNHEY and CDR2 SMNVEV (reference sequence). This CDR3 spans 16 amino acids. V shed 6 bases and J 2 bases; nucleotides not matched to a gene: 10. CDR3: CASRPGLAEVTDTQYF. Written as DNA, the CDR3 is TGTGCCAGCAGACCCGGACTAGCAGAGGTCACAGATACGCAGTATTTT.

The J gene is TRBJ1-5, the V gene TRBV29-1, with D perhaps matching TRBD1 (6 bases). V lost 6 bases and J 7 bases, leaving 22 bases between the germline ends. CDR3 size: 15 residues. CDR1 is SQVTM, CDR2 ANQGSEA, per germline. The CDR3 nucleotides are TGCAGCGTCGCTACGCAACAGGGCTCGGGGCAGCCCCAGCATTTT. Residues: CSVATQQGSGQPQHF. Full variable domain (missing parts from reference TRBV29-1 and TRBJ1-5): SAVISQKPSRDICQRGTSLTIQCQVDSQVTMMFWYRQQPGQSLTLIATANQGSEATYESGFVIDKFPISRPNLTFSTLTVSNMSPEDSSIYLCSVATQQGSGQPQHFGDGTRLSIL.

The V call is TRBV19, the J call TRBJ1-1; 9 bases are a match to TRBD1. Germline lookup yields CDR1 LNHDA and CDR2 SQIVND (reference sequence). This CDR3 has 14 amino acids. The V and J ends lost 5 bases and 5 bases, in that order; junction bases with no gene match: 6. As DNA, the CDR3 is TGTGCCAGTAGTGTGGACAGGGGTCGAACTGAAGCTTTCTTT. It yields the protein CASSVDRGRTEAFF.

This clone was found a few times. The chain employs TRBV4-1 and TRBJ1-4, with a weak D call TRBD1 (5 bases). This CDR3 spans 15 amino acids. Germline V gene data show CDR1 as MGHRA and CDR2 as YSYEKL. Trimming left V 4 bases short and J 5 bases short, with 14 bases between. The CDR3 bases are TGCGCCAGCAGCCCGGAGGGGACGGCGAATGAAAAACTGTTTTTT. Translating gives CASSPEGTANEKLFF.

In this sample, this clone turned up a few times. This CDR3 is CASSPSRHTQYF. The CDR3 DNA is TGTGCCAGCAGCCCATCACGACATACGCAGTATTTT. This chain uses TRBV6-6 with TRBJ2-3; D uncertain. With 6 bases removed from V and 7 bases from J, the gap between germline ends came to 11 bases. This CDR3 region has 12 residues. Germline lookup yields CDR1 MNHNY and CDR2 SVGAGI (reference sequence).

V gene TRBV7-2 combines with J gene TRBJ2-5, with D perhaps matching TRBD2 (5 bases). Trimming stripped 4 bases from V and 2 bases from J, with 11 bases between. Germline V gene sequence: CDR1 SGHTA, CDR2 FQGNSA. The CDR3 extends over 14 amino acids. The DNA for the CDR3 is TGTGCCAGCAGCTCACCTAGGGAGCAAGAGACCCAGTACTTC. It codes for CASSSPREQETQYF.

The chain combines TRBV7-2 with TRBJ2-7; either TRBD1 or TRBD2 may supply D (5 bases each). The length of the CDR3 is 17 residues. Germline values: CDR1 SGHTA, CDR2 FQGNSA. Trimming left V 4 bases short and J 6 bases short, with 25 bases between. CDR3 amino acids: CASSSRTRRTRSSEQYF. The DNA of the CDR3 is TGTGCCAGCAGCTCGCGAACTAGGAGGACACGCTCGTCCGAGCAGTACTTC.

CDR3 coding DNA: TGCGCCAGCAGCTTATCAGCAGCTGCGAACACCGGGGAGCTGTTTTTT. Protein: CASSLSAAANTGELFF. The gene calls are TRBV5-1 and TRBJ2-2; D uncertain. The CDR3 has 16 amino acids. Per the germline V gene, CDR1 is SGHRS and CDR2 is YFSETQ. Trimming shortened V by 2 bases and J by 0 bases, and 11 bases separated the two germline ends.

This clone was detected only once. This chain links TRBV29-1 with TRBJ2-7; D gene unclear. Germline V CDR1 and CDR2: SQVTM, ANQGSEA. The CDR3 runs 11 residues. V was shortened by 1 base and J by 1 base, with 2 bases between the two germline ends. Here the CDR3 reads CSVEGSYEQYF. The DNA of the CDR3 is TGCAGCGTTGAAGGATCCTACGAGCAGTACTTC.

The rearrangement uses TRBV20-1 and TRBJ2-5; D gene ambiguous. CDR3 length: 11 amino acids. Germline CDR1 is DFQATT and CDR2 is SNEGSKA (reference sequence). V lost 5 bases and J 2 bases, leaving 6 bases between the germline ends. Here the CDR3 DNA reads TGCAGTGCTCAAGATCAAGAGACCCAGTACTTC. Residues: CSAQDQETQYF.

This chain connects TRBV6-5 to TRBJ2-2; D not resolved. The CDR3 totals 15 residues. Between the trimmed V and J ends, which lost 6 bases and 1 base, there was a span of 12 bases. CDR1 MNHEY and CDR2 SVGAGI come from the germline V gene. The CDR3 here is CASRDLSLNTGELFF. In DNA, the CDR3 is TGTGCCAGCAGGGATTTATCCCTGAACACCGGGGAGCTGTTTTTT.

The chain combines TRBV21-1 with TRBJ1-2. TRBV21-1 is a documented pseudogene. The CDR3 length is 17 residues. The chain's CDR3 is CASSKVGKGPSNYGYTF. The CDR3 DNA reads TGTGCCAGCAGCAAAGTGGGAAAGGGCCCGTCTAACTATGGCTACACCTTC.

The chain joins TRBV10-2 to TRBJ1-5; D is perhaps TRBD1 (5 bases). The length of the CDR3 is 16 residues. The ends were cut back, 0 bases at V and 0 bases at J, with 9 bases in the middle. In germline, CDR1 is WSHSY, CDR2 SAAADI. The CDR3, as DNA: TGCGCCAGCAGTGAGTCCCGGGGCTATAGCAATCAGCCCCAGCATTTT. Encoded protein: CASSESRGYSNQPQHF.

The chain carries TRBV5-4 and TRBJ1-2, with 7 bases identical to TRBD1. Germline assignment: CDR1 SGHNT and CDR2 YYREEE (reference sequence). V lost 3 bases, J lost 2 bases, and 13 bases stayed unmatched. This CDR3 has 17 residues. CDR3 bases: TGTGCCAGCAGCTCCCCCTTAGACAGGGACAACAACTATGGCTACACCTTC. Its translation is CASSSPLDRDNNYGYTF.

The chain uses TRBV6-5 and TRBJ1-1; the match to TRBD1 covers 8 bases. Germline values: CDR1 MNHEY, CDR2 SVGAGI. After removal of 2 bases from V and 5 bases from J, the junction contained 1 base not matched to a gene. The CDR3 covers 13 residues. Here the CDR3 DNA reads TGTGCCAGCAGTTACGGGGACAGGACTGAAGCTTTCTTT. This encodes CASSYGDRTEAFF.

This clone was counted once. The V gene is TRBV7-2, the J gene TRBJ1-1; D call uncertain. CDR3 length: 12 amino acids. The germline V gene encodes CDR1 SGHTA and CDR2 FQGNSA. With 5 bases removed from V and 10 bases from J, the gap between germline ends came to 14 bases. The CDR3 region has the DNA TGTGCCAGCAGCCTGAGAGCTTTGGGAGCTTTCTTT. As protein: CASSLRALGAFF. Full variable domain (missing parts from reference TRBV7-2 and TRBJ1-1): GAGVSQSPSNKVTEKGKDVELRCDPISGHTALYWYRQSLGQGLEFLIYFQGNSAPDKSGLPSDRFSAERTGGSVSTLTIQRTQQEDSAVYLCASSLRALGAFFGQGTRLTVV.

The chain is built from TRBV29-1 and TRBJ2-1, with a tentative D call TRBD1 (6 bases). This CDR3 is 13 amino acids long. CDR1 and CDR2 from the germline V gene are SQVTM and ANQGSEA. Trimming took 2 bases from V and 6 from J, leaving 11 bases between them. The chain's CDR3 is CSVESRGGNEQFF. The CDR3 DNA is TGCAGCGTTGAAAGCAGGGGTGGCAATGAGCAGTTCTTC.

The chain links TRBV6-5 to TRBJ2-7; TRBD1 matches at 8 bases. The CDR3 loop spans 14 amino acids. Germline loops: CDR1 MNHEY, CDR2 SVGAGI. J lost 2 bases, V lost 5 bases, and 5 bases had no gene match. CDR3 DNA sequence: TGTGCCAGCAGTCTAGACAGGGGTCCCTACGAGCAGTACTTC. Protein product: CASSLDRGPYEQYF.

The CDR3 DNA reads as TGCGCCAGCAGTGTGAGCGGGGGGGCGATAGATACGCAGTATTTT. This codes for CASSVSGGAIDTQYF. The chain joins TRBV10-1 to TRBJ2-3; the match to TRBD2 covers 10 bases. Unmatched junction bases numbered 6, after V lost 4 bases and J lost 5 bases. The V gene's germline CDR1 is WNHNN and CDR2 SYGVQD (reference sequence). The CDR3 runs 15 residues.

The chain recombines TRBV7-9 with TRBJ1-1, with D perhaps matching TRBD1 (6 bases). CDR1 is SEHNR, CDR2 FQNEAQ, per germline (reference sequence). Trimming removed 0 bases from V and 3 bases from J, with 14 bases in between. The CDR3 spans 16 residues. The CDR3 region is CASSLAPGARDTEAFF. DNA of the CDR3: TGTGCCAGCAGCTTAGCCCCGGGGGCGCGTGACACTGAAGCTTTCTTT.

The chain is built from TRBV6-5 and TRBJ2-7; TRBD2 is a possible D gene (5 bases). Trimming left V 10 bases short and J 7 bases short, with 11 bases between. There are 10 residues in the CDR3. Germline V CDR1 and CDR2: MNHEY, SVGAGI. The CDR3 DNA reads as TGTGCCACCAAGTGGAGGGAGCAGTACTTC. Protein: CATKWREQYF.

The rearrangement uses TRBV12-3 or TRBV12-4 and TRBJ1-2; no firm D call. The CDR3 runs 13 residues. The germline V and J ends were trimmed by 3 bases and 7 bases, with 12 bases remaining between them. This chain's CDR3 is CASSFSRTGGYTF. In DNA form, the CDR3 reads TGTGCCAGCAGTTTTTCCAGGACGGGTGGCTACACCTTC.